The 18 T cell receptor beta chains listed next were all sequenced from one sample in a study of T cells in localized non-small cell lung cancer. Sequencing was performed with immunoSEQ multiplex PCR; in TCRdb, only in-frame clones are kept and a portion is missing. The repertoire holds some 30,000 clones, with roughly 91% as singletons. The starting material was peripheral blood, obtained before any cancer treatment. The receptor set was obtained from a female donor over 55 with stage I lung adenocarcinoma.

The rearrangement joins TRBV6-6 to TRBJ1-1; D perhaps matches TRBD1 (6 bases). The CDR3 sequence is 15 residues long. The V and J ends lost 6 bases and 3 bases respectively, with 17 bases between them. Germline loops: CDR1 MNHNY, CDR2 SVGAGI (reference sequence). CDR3 region: CASRPTGTGDTEAFF. CDR3 coding DNA: TGTGCCAGCAGACCCACAGGGACGGGGGACACTGAAGCTTTCTTT.

J is TRBJ2-2 and V is TRBV5-1; no clear D. Trimming took off 4 bases at V and 4 bases at J, with 5 bases between the two ends. Per the germline V gene, CDR1 is SGHRS and CDR2 is YFSETQ. This CDR3 comprises 12 residues. The CDR3 protein is CASSPTTGELFF. The DNA of the CDR3 is TGCGCCAGCAGCCCCACCACCGGGGAGCTGTTTTTT. The full variable domain, with the rest looked up from reference TRBV5-1 and TRBJ2-2, is KAGVTQTPRYLIKTRGQQVTLSCSPISGHRSVSWYQQTPGQGLQFLFEYFSETQRNKGNFPGRFSGRQFSNSRSEMNVSTLELGDSALYLCASSPTTGELFFGEGSRLTVL.

This sequence joins TRBV4-3 and TRBJ2-1; 14 bases are a match to TRBD2. The CDR3 runs to 17 residues. V lost 1 base and J lost 8; bases outside the gene matches: 7. CDR1 and CDR2 from the germline V gene are LGHNA and YSLEER. DNA of the CDR3: TGCGCCAGCAGCCAAGCCCCCGGGACTAGCGGGAGTGATGAGCAGTTCTTC. This sequence encodes CASSQAPGTSGSDEQFF.

The rearrangement joins TRBV5-1 to TRBJ2-1; D tentatively reads TRBD1 or TRBD2 (5 bases each). Trimming left V 0 bases short and J 9 bases short, with 10 bases between. CDR3 length: 13 amino acids. CDR1 SGHRS and CDR2 YFSETQ come from the germline V gene. CDR3 region: CASSLVGGSEQFF. The CDR3 bases are TGCGCCAGCAGCTTGGTTGGGGGATCTGAGCAGTTCTTC.

Here the CDR3 reads CASSLVGPGSGNTIYF. The CDR3 bases are TGCGCCAGCAGCTTGGTCGGGCCAGGCAGTGGAAACACCATATATTTT. The chain links TRBV5-1 to TRBJ1-3; D is undetermined. There are 16 residues in the CDR3. V was cut by 0 bases and J by 3 bases, with 13 bases left in between. The V gene's germline CDR1 is SGHRS and CDR2 YFSETQ.

This clone was seen once. The chain links TRBV18 to TRBJ2-1, with 10 positions matching TRBD2. V lost 4 bases and J lost 7; bases outside the gene matches: 7. There are 15 residues in the CDR3. Germline V lookup: CDR1 KGHSH, CDR2 LQKENI. The CDR3 loop is CASSLAGGLGNEQFF. The DNA for the CDR3 is TGTGCCAGCTCACTAGCGGGAGGCCTCGGGAATGAGCAGTTCTTC.

This sequence joins TRBV28 and TRBJ2-7, with D unclear. Trimming took off 1 base at V and 3 bases at J, with 10 bases between the two ends. This CDR3 has 14 amino acids. Germline assignment: CDR1 MDHEN and CDR2 SYDVKM. The DNA of the CDR3 is TGTGCCAGCAGTTTATATGGCAGCTACTACGAGCAGTACTTC. Its translation is CASSLYGSYYEQYF.

The rearrangement links TRBV5-1 to TRBJ2-7; TRBD1 matches 8 bases. V dropped 0 bases and J dropped 6; count of bases not matched to a gene: 8. Germline V gives CDR1 SGHRS, CDR2 YFSETQ. CDR3 length equals 15 residues. In DNA, the CDR3 is TGCGCCAGCAGCTTGGGCAGGGGGCGCCTTAGCGAGCAGTACTTC. Its protein product is CASSLGRGRLSEQYF.

The genes are TRBV30 and TRBJ2-1; the match to TRBD1 covers 7 bases. Germline trimming cut 3 bases from V and 8 bases from J; bases unmatched to any gene: 4. The CDR3 consists of 12 residues. The germline V gene encodes CDR1 GTSNPN and CDR2 SVGIG (reference sequence). The CDR3 here is CAWRGTDHEQFF. CDR3 nucleotides: TGTGCCTGGAGGGGGACAGACCATGAGCAGTTCTTC.

The CDR3, as DNA: TGCGCCAGCAGCAAACTAGGTGGCGGCGAGAATGAAAAACTGTTTTTT. It specifies CASSKLGGGENEKLFF. The chain carries TRBV5-1 and TRBJ1-4; D is unclear. The CDR3 loop spans 16 amino acids. V lost 4 bases to trimming and J lost 5 bases, with 18 bases between them. Germline-derived CDR1 and CDR2 are SGHRS and YFSETQ.

The rearrangement uses TRBV2 and TRBJ1-1; perhaps TRBD1 as D (5 bases). V lost 4 bases and J lost 0, with 12 bases in between. Germline lookup yields CDR1 SNHLY and CDR2 FYNNEI. The length of the CDR3 is 15 residues. The CDR3 bases are TGTGCCAGCAGTGTGGGAGGGGCTATGAACACTGAAGCTTTCTTT. Its protein is CASSVGGAMNTEAFF.

The chain is built from TRBV12-5 and TRBJ1-5, with D possibly TRBD1 on 6 matching bases. Per germline, CDR1 LGHNT and CDR2 FRNRAP. V gave up 0 bases and J gave up 4 bases, with 16 bases separating them. This CDR3 region has 17 residues. The CDR3 spells CASGLVNGRGVNQPQHF. The CDR3 nucleotides are TGTGCTAGTGGTTTGGTAAATGGCAGGGGAGTGAATCAGCCCCAGCATTTT.

This clone was picked up a small number of times. The rearrangement links TRBV7-9 to TRBJ1-2, with D possibly TRBD1 on 6 matching bases. V was pared by 2 bases and J by 4 bases, with 8 bases between. CDR1 is SEHNR, CDR2 FQNEAQ, per germline (reference sequence). The CDR3 consists of 13 residues. The CDR3 nucleotides are TGTGCCAGCAGCTTACTACAGGGCTATGGCTACACCTTC. Its protein is CASSLLQGYGYTF.

The V gene is TRBV4-2, the J gene TRBJ1-3, with D possibly TRBD1 on 5 matching bases. This CDR3 has 16 amino acids. Germline CDR1 LGHNA, CDR2 YNFKEQ. V lost 0 bases and J lost 4, with 13 bases in between. The CDR3 bases are TGTGCCAGCAGCCAAGATGTGGGGGTCGCCGGAAACACCATATATTTT. This encodes CASSQDVGVAGNTIYF.

The V call is TRBV5-4, the J call TRBJ2-2; 9 bases align to TRBD2. The CDR3 is made up of 16 amino acids. V dropped 3 bases and J dropped 0; count of bases not matched to a gene: 3. Per germline, CDR1 SGHNT and CDR2 YYREEE (reference sequence). In DNA, the CDR3 is TGTGCCAGCAGCTCCTTAGCGGGGGCGAACACCGGGGAGCTGTTTTTT. This codes for CASSSLAGANTGELFF. Drawing the rest from reference TRBV5-4 and TRBJ2-2, the complete variable domain is ETGVTQSPTHLIKTRGQQVTLRCSSQSGHNTVSWYQQALGQGPQFIFQYYREEENGRGNFPPRFSGLQFPNYSSELNVNALELDDSALYLCASSSLAGANTGELFFGEGSRLTVL.

The gene calls are TRBV18 and TRBJ2-7; 7 positions match TRBD2. The CDR3 has 15 amino acids. J was trimmed by 6 bases and V by 3 bases; bases with no gene match: 11. Germline CDR1 KGHSH, CDR2 LQKENI. The CDR3 region has the DNA TGTGCCAGCTCACCCTTTGGGGCGGGAGACGGCGAGCAGTACTTC. As protein: CASSPFGAGDGEQYF.

The chain combines TRBV6-5 with TRBJ1-2, with unresolved D. Trimming pared 6 bases from V and 2 bases from J, leaving 4 bases between. Germline lookup yields CDR1 MNHEY and CDR2 SVGAGI. This CDR3 comprises 11 residues. CDR3 amino acids: CASRQNYGYTF. The DNA of the CDR3 is TGTGCCAGCAGACAGAACTATGGCTACACCTTC.

The table lists this clone with a count of one. The chain links TRBV19 to TRBJ2-4; weak D call: TRBD1 (5 bases). The CDR3 sequence is 15 residues long. The germline gives CDR1 LNHDA, CDR2 SQIVND (reference sequence). Trimming stripped 3 bases from V and 0 bases from J, with 9 bases between. The CDR3 loop reads CASSMDTIAKNIQYF. The CDR3 bases are TGTGCCAGTAGTATGGACACTATAGCCAAAAACATTCAGTACTTC.